These T cell receptor beta chains were read from a single sample in a study of blood T cell repertoires in COVID-19. Using immunoSEQ multiplex PCR, the repertoire was profiled, and TCRdb retains in-frame clones only, with some absent. This table has more than 150,000 clones, over 70% appearing once. The sequencing sample was made of peripheral blood. The receptor set was obtained from a man in his sixties with active or convalescent COVID-19. Both conserved end residues are part of each CDR3. Each record gives: V gene, CDR3 length, D gene, J gene, clone size, CDR3 protein, CDR3 DNA. A D gene is named only where the DNA matches it firmly. Not every row has a clone size; where given, it reads once, few, many or a size class.

TRBV7-9	13	.	TRBJ2-2	.	CASSKIEGGELFF	TGTGCCAGCAGCAAGATAGAGGGAGGGGAGCTGTTTTTT
TRBV28	21	TRBD1	TRBJ1-1	.	CASNRDSYLAGQGAGVTEAFF	TGTGCCAGCAACCGAGATTCCTACCTTGCCGGACAGGGGGCTGGAGTCACTGAAGCTTTCTTT
TRBV27	14	TRBD1	TRBJ2-7	.	CASSSGTGGYEQYF	TGTGCCAGCAGTTCCGGGACAGGGGGGTACGAGCAGTACTTC
TRBV27	15	TRBD2	TRBJ2-1	many	CASNSGTSGYNEQFF	TGTGCCAGCAACTCCGGGACTAGCGGTTACAATGAGCAGTTCTTC
TRBV12-2	20	.	TRBJ1-4	.	CASRLGKQGVSKVTNEKLFF	TGTGCAAGTCGCTTAGGAAAACAGGGGGTAAGTAAAGTTACTAATGAAAAACTGTTTTTT
TRBV5-1	14	TRBD1	TRBJ1-2	few	CASSSTGGNYGYTF	TGCGCCAGCAGCTCGACAGGGGGGAACTATGGCTACACCTTC
TRBV7-8	14	TRBD2	TRBJ2-3	.	CASSATSGTDTQYF	TGTGCCAGCAGCGCCACTAGCGGCACAGATACGCAGTATTTT
TRBV27	14	.	TRBJ2-7	.	CASSLRQGNYEQYF	TGTGCCAGCAGTTTAAGGCAGGGGAACTACGAGCAGTACTTC
TRBV5-4	14	.	TRBJ1-2	few	CASSLQGGPDGYTF	TGTGCCAGCAGCTTGCAAGGGGGACCGGATGGCTACACCTTC
TRBV4-3	14	.	TRBJ2-5	once	CASSRDSIQETQYF	TGCGCCAGCAGCCGGGACTCTATCCAAGAGACCCAGTACTTC
TRBV4-3	20	.	TRBJ2-5	.	CASSQDWGRDYSGGQETQYF	TGCGCCAGCAGCCAAGATTGGGGTCGCGATTATAGCGGAGGTCAAGAGACCCAGTACTTC
TRBV5-4	15	TRBD2	TRBJ2-7	.	CASSSEGGRAYEQYF	TGTGCCAGCAGCTCGGAGGGCGGGAGGGCCTACGAGCAGTACTTC
TRBV24-1	13	.	TRBJ2-7	.	CATSDQYSDEQYF	TGTGCCACCAGTGACCAATACAGTGACGAGCAGTACTTC
TRBV10-3	15	TRBD1	TRBJ2-1	.	CAISEDRGWVFGQFF	TGTGCCATCAGTGAAGACAGGGGATGGGTTTTCGGGCAGTTCTTC
TRBV5-4	14	.	TRBJ1-2	.	CASTTGNSNYGYTF	TGTGCCAGCACTACAGGCAACTCTAACTATGGCTACACCTTC
TRBV21-1	16	.	TRBJ2-2	.	CASSKGIGGSAGELFF	TGTGCCAGCAGCAAGGGCATAGGCGGGAGCGCCGGGGAGCTGTTTTTT
TRBV6-5	16	TRBD1	TRBJ2-7	few	CASSSQTGGATYEQYF	TGTGCCAGCAGTTCTCAGACAGGGGGCGCGACCTACGAGCAGTACTTC
TRBV19	17	.	TRBJ2-2	once	CASSSHRDQHRTGELFF	TGTGCCAGTAGTTCCCACAGGGATCAGCATAGGACCGGGGAGCTGTTTTTT
TRBV7-8	14	.	TRBJ1-1	once	CASSLVRGYAEAFF	TGTGCCAGCAGCTTAGTTCGGGGTTATGCTGAAGCTTTCTTT
TRBV27	13	.	TRBJ2-7	few	CASSFSSLGEQYF	TGTGCCAGCAGTTTCTCAAGCCTCGGCGAGCAGTACTTC
TRBV28	15	.	TRBJ2-7	.	CASSSFTDVSYEQYF	TGTGCCAGCAGTTCCTTCACAGATGTCTCCTACGAGCAGTACTTC
TRBV27	15	.	TRBJ2-1	.	CASSPGVTGHNEQFF	TGTGCCAGCAGTCCCGGGGTCACAGGGCACAATGAGCAGTTCTTC
TRBV28	18	TRBD2	TRBJ2-3	.	CASSSGGGPQREGDTQYF	TGTGCCAGCAGTTCCGGGGGGGGTCCCCAGCGGGAGGGAGATACGCAGTATTTT
TRBV4-2	14	.	TRBJ2-7	.	CASSQDQYRNEQYF	TGTGCCAGCAGCCAAGATCAATATAGAAACGAGCAGTACTTC
TRBV5-5	15	.	TRBJ2-1	.	CASSWGTDGYNEQFF	TGTGCCAGCAGCTGGGGGACTGATGGCTACAATGAGCAGTTCTTC
TRBV5-5	16	.	TRBJ2-4	.	CASSLWGLTFKNIQYF	TGTGCCAGCAGTCTATGGGGACTGACCTTCAAAAACATTCAGTACTTC
TRBV2	13	.	TRBJ1-2	.	CASSPQTDYGYTF	TGTGCCAGCAGTCCTCAGACAGACTATGGCTACACCTTC
TRBV19	14	TRBD1	TRBJ2-7	.	CASSHRTGVYEQYF	TGTGCCAGTAGTCATCGGACAGGGGTCTACGAGCAGTACTTC
TRBV4-2	14	TRBD1	TRBJ1-2	.	CASSQDPTGSPYTF	TGTGCCAGCAGCCAAGACCCGACAGGGAGCCCCTACACCTTC
TRBV5-4	15	.	TRBJ1-3	.	CASSLDQGNGNTIYF	TGTGCCAGCAGCTTGGATCAGGGGAACGGGAACACCATATATTTT
TRBV28	17	TRBD1	TRBJ1-5	.	CASTQPRDRGFNQPQHF	TGTGCCAGCACGCAACCCCGGGACAGGGGTTTCAATCAGCCCCAGCATTTT
TRBV20-1	10	TRBD1	TRBJ1-2	.	CSAGQSGYTF	TGCAGTGCGGGACAGTCTGGCTACACCTTC
TRBV13	18	TRBD2	TRBJ2-2	once	CASSSKPVVGGPIGELFF	TGTGCCAGCAGCTCGAAACCCGTGGTGGGAGGGCCGATCGGGGAGCTGTTTTTT
TRBV7-9	12	.	TRBJ2-2	once	CASSLWPGELFF	TGTGCCAGCAGCTTATGGCCCGGGGAGCTGTTTTTT
TRBV10-3	15	.	TRBJ2-3	.	CAISAGTVSTDTQYF	TGTGCCATCAGTGCCGGGACTGTTAGCACAGATACGCAGTATTTT
TRBV4-3	19	TRBD1	TRBJ2-6	once	CASSQDWSGGSSGANVLTF	TGCGCCAGCAGCCAAGATTGGTCAGGGGGAAGCTCTGGGGCCAACGTCCTGACTTTC
TRBV9	18	.	TRBJ2-2	.	CASSVAPGLALNTGELFF	TGTGCCAGCAGCGTAGCCCCTGGGTTAGCCCTAAACACCGGGGAGCTGTTTTTT